This T cell receptor beta chain was recovered during a study of blood T cell repertoires in COVID-19. Per the original methods: Quantification of nucleated cells was approximated via reference gene primer amplification. This table comes from immunoSEQ multiplex PCR, and its TCRdb copy is limited to in-frame clones, with some not included. V and J calls and clone size are given by that table; D and trimming were obtained from the DNA. The sample carries some 140,000 clones, roughly 78% recorded once. V shed 4 bases and J shed 4 bases, with 13 bases lying between them. The CDR3 is 13 residues long. The germline gives CDR1 SQVTM, CDR2 ANQGSEA.

The specimen sequenced was peripheral blood. This clonotype originated in a man aged 60 to 69 with acute or convalescent COVID-19. The chain is built from TRBV29-1 and TRBJ1-1; no definite D call. The CDR3 bases are TGCAGCGTTGCTAGAGGAGCGAGCACTGAAGCTTTCTTT. It translates to CSVARGASTEAFF.